Following are 10 T cell receptor beta chains from one sample sequenced in a study of cytomegalovirus exposure and HLA in healthy donors. Vbeta (60) and Jbeta (13) primers were used in the PCR. Repertoires were generated with immunoSEQ multiplex PCR, while TCRdb's copy carries only in-frame clones and drops some. The table has tens of thousands of clones, roughly 90% seen once. The sample consisted of PBMCs. The receptor set was obtained from a middle-aged woman in good health and CMV-seropositive.

V and J are TRBV18 and TRBJ1-1, with a possible D match to TRBD1 (5 bases). V dropped 1 base and J dropped 0 bases, with 6 bases sitting between them. CDR1 is KGHSH and CDR2 is LQKENI in the germline V gene. CDR3 length equals 14 residues. The chain's CDR3 is CASSPRTLNTEAFF. As DNA, the CDR3 is TGTGCCAGCTCACCACGGACACTGAACACTGAAGCTTTCTTT.

The V gene is TRBV28, the J gene TRBJ1-6; 9 bases are a match to TRBD1. Germline CDR1 MDHEN, CDR2 SYDVKM. The CDR3 covers 18 residues. Trimming removed 5 bases from V and 0 bases from J; junction bases left unmatched: 8. Written as DNA, the CDR3 is TGTGCCAGCAGTCTAACAGGGGGCAAGAGCTCCTATAATTCACCCCTCCACTTT. It encodes CASSLTGGKSSYNSPLHF.

This chain uses TRBV9 with TRBJ2-3; 11 bases map to TRBD2. This CDR3 spans 18 amino acids. Germline V lookup: CDR1 SGDLS, CDR2 YYNGEE. The junction had 10 bases not matched to a gene; V was cut back by 1 base and J by 3 bases. The CDR3 region is CASSVSTSGGLQTDTQYF. In DNA form, the CDR3 reads TGTGCCAGCAGCGTAAGTACTAGCGGGGGACTCCAGACAGATACGCAGTATTTT.

The chain has TRBV28 and TRBJ1-5, with TRBD1 matching 9 bases. V gave up 6 bases and J gave up 0 bases; unmatched junction bases: 9. There are 17 residues in the CDR3. Germline values: CDR1 MDHEN, CDR2 SYDVKM. This CDR3 reads CASRPTGGLYSNQPQHF. The CDR3 DNA follows: TGTGCCAGCAGGCCGACAGGGGGTCTGTATAGCAATCAGCCCCAGCATTTT.

This chain uses TRBV10-1 with TRBJ2-5, with D unclear. The CDR3 is made up of 15 amino acids. The ends were cut back, 3 bases at V and 4 bases at J, with 15 bases in the middle. CDR1 WNHNN and CDR2 SYGVQD come from the germline V gene (reference sequence). CDR3 in amino acids: CASSEISPGRETQYF. CDR3 nucleotide sequence: TGCGCCAGCAGTGAAATTTCGCCAGGTCGAGAGACCCAGTACTTC.

This clone was recorded a few times. V gene TRBV7-9 combines with J gene TRBJ1-4; a possible D gene is TRBD1 (5 bases). CDR3 size: 15 residues. Germline loops: CDR1 SEHNR, CDR2 FQNEAQ (reference sequence). The V end lost 4 bases, the J end lost 10 bases, and 19 bases lay between the germline ends. CDR3 amino acids: CASSYHSKGKGKLFF. For the CDR3, the DNA is TGTGCCAGCAGCTACCACTCCAAGGGGAAGGGAAAACTGTTTTTT.

V is TRBV28 and J is TRBJ1-5; TRBD1 matches at 9 bases. Trimming cost V 7 bases and J 6 bases; bases outside gene matches: 7. Germline V gene lookup returns CDR1 MDHEN and CDR2 SYDVKM. The CDR3 has 14 amino acids. The CDR3 DNA sequence: TGTGCCAGCATGGTGGGACAGGGTGGTCAGCCCCAGCATTTT. It codes for CASMVGQGGQPQHF.

The genes are TRBV28 and TRBJ1-2; tentative D call: TRBD1 (5 bases). The CDR3 is 12 amino acids. Germline assignment: CDR1 MDHEN and CDR2 SYDVKM. V shed 10 bases and J shed 6 bases, with 15 bases lying between them. DNA for the CDR3: TGTGCCACCGACGGGACTTTGGATGGCTACACCTTC. This translates into CATDGTLDGYTF.

The chain joins TRBV6-1 to TRBJ1-6, with D hard to call. This CDR3 contains 19 residues. The germline CDR1 and CDR2 sequences are MNHNS and SASEGT. The V end was cut by 2 bases, the J end by 1 base, with 18 bases between. The CDR3 loop reads CASSETPPWAGSYNSPLHF. The CDR3 DNA sequence: TGTGCCAGCAGTGAAACGCCACCCTGGGCGGGGTCCTATAATTCACCCCTCCACTTT.

Points on this clone: This is likely an artifact of a read error, given a far larger clone one base away. Other DNA variants within this sample encode the same CDR3. The chain joins TRBV19 to TRBJ1-5; D possibly corresponds to TRBD1 (6 bases). The CDR3 has 14 amino acids. Per germline, CDR1 LNHDA and CDR2 SQIVND (reference sequence). Trimming stripped 4 bases from V and 8 bases from J, with 15 bases between. As DNA, the CDR3 is TGTGCCAGTAGTAGTCTCAGGGGCGCAGAGCCCCAGCATTTT. It yields the protein CASSSLRGAEPQHF.